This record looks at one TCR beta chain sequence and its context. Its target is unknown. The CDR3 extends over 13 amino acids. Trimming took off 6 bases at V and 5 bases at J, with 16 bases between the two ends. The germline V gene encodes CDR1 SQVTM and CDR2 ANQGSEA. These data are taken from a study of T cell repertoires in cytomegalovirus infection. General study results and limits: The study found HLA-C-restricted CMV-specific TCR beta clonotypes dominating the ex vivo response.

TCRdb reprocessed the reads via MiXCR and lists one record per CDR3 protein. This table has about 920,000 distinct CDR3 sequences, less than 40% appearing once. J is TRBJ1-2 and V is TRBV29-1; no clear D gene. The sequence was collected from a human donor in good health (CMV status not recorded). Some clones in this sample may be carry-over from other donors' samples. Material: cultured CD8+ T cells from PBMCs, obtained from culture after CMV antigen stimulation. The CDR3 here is CSVPEPGSYGYTF. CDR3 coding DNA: TGCAGCGTCCCCGAACCCGGTAGTTATGGCTACACCTTC.